Each of the 5 T cell receptor beta chains below was sequenced from the same sample in a study of identical twins. TCRdb recomputed calls from the 5' RACE reads with MiXCR, one row per CDR3 protein. The sample records under 900,000 distinct CDR3 sequences, roughly an eighth being singletons. These data also formed part of another study, on yellow fever vaccine responses in identical twins.

Sequencing used PBMCs. The origin of the receptors is a woman aged 18-29 years in good health.

This clonotype has just one count. Since a much larger clone is just one base distant, this may be a read error. The chain joins TRBV12-3 or TRBV12-4 to TRBJ1-5, with 7 bases lining up with TRBD1. The CDR3 has 14 residues. The ends lost 5 bases at V and 3 bases at J; junction bases unmatched: 4. The CDR3 region has the DNA TGTGCCAGCAGTCACGGGACAGACAATCAGCCCCAGCATTTT. Protein sequence: CASSHGTDNQPQHF.

This clonotype was seen a handful of times. This chain links TRBV6-2 or TRBV6-3 with TRBJ2-5, with 8 bases aligning to TRBD2. Germline values: CDR1 MNHEY, CDR2 SVGEGT. J lost 2 bases, V lost 6 bases, and 14 bases had no gene match. This CDR3 has 17 amino acids. Written as DNA, the CDR3 is TGTGCCAGCAGGTCTGCCGGGAGGGCCCCGGGGCAAGAGACCCAGTACTTC. Translating it yields CASRSAGRAPGQETQYF.

This chain links TRBV7-9 with TRBJ2-3, with D unresolved. Trimming left V 5 bases short and J 2 bases short, with 17 bases between. The CDR3 is made up of 16 amino acids. Per the germline V gene, CDR1 is SEHNR and CDR2 is FQNEAQ (reference sequence). This CDR3 is CASSPRSGPYTDTQYF. The CDR3 nucleotides are TGTGCCAGCAGCCCTCGATCCGGACCCTACACAGATACGCAGTATTTT.

The chain has TRBV11-2 and TRBJ2-3, with 7 bases identical to TRBD2. After removal of 4 bases from V and 0 bases from J, the junction contained 10 bases not matched to a gene. The CDR3 is 17 residues long. The germline gives CDR1 SGHAT, CDR2 FQNNGV. The CDR3 loop reads CASSSDVAGWSTDTQYF. As DNA, the CDR3 is TGTGCCAGCAGCTCAGATGTAGCGGGTTGGAGCACAGATACGCAGTATTTT.

V gene TRBV20-1 combines with J gene TRBJ2-1; 10 bases are shared with TRBD2. This CDR3 is 16 amino acids long. V shed 6 bases, J shed 3 bases, and the junction held 11 bases outside the gene matches. Per the germline V gene, CDR1 is DFQATT and CDR2 is SNEGSKA (reference sequence). CDR3 sequence (DNA): TGCAGTGCCCGCTCCCCAACTAGCGGGAACTACAATGAGCAGTTCTTC. Translation gives CSARSPTSGNYNEQFF.